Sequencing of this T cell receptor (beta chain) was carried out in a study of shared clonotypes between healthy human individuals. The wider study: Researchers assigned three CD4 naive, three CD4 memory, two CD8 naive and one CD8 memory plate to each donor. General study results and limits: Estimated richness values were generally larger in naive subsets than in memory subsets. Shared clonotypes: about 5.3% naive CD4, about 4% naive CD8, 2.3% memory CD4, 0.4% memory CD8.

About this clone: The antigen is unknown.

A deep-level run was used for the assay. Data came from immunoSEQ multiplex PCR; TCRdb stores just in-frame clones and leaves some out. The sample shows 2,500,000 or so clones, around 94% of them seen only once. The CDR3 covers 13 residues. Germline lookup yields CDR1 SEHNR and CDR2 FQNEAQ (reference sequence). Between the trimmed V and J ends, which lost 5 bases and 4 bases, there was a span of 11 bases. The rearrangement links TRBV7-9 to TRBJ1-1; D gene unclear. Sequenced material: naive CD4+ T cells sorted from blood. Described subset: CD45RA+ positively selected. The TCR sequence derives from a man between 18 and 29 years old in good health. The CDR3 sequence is CASSAISGTEAFF. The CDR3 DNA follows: TGTGCCAGCAGCGCCATAAGTGGCACTGAAGCTTTCTTT. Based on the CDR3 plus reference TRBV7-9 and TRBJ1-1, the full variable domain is DTGVSQNPRHKITKRGQNVTFRCDPISEHNRLYWYRQTLGQGPEFLTYFQNEAQLEKSRLLSDRFSAERPKGSFSTLEIQRTEQGDSAMYLCASSAISGTEAFFGQGTRLTVV.